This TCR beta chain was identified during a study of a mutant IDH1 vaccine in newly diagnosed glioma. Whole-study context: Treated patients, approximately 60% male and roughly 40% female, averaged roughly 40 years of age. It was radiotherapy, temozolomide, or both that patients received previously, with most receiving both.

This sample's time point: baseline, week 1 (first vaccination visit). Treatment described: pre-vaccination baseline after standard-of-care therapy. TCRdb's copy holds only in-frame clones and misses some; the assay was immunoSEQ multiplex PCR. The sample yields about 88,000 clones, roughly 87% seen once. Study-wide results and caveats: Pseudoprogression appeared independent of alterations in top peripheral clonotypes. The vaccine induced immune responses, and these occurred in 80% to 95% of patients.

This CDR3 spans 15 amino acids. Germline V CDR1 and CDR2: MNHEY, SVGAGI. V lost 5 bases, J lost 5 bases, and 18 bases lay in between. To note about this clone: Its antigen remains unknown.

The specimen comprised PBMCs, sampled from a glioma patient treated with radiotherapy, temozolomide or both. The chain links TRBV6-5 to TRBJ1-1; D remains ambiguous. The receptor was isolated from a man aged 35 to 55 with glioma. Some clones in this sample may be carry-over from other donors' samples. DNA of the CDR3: TGTGCCAGCAGTCCACCTCGACACGGGGTGACTGAAGCTTTCTTT. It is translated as CASSPPRHGVTEAFF.